This T cell receptor beta chain was recorded in a study of sequential checkpoint blockade in melanoma. Study-level information: First-line arms were nivolumab then ipilimumab, or the reverse, randomized 1:1.

Libraries were prepared by immunoSEQ multiplex PCR; TCRdb keeps only in-frame clonotypes and omits some of them. The table includes 17,000 or so clones, around three fifths detected once. CDR3 size: 16 residues. Per the germline V gene, CDR1 is SEHNR and CDR2 is FQNEAQ (reference sequence). Trimming removed 1 base from V and 3 bases from J, with 13 bases in between. Regarding treatment: randomized to nivolumab then ipilimumab (arm A) or the reverse (arm B). No patient had prior DNA-damaging chemotherapy. PBMC sorting kept live CD3+CD8+ cells without CD19 or CD56. The receptor was isolated from a human donor with melanoma. The source material was CD8+ T cells sorted from blood (inferred from file names), sampled from a patient given nivolumab and ipilimumab in sequence. The chain uses TRBV7-9 and TRBJ2-1; weak D call: TRBD2 (6 bases). The CDR3 nucleotides are TGTGCCAGCAGCTTAGTCGTCGGGGGTTTCTACAATGAGCAGTTCTTC. It encodes CASSLVVGGFYNEQFF. Complete variable domain (other parts from reference TRBV7-9 and TRBJ2-1): DTGVSQNPRHKITKRGQNVTFRCDPISEHNRLYWYRQTLGQGPEFLTYFQNEAQLEKSRLLSDRFSAERPKGSFSTLEIQRTEQGDSAMYLCASSLVVGGFYNEQFFGPGTRLTVL.